This TCR beta chain was sequenced during a study of blood T cell repertoires in COVID-19. Recruits, aged roughly 18 to 90 years, lived in 24 US areas. Clinical histories supplied by participants themselves formed the basis of cohort assignment. Two consecutive negative NP/OP PCR tests, clearance, or resolved symptoms defined Cohort 3 recovery. Original processing methods: Reference gene primer amplification gave estimated nucleated cell counts. The data were produced by immunoSEQ multiplex PCR, yet TCRdb's version contains in-frame clones alone and is incomplete. The DNA gave D and trimming, while V, J and clone size come from that table. The table includes approximately 440,000 clones, about nine tenths detected once. Looked up from germline, CDR1 is SQVTM and CDR2 is ANQGSEA. This CDR3 is 13 amino acids long. V lost 5 bases, J lost 0 bases, and 5 bases lay in between.

Specimen: PBMCs or T cells enriched from blood (not recorded which). The chain recombines TRBV29-1 with TRBJ2-6; D gene ambiguous. The TCR comes from a woman under 30 who had recovered from COVID-19. The CDR3 DNA reads as TGCAGCGTTCCGGTCTCTGGGGCCAACGTCCTGACTTTC. Encoded protein: CSVPVSGANVLTF.